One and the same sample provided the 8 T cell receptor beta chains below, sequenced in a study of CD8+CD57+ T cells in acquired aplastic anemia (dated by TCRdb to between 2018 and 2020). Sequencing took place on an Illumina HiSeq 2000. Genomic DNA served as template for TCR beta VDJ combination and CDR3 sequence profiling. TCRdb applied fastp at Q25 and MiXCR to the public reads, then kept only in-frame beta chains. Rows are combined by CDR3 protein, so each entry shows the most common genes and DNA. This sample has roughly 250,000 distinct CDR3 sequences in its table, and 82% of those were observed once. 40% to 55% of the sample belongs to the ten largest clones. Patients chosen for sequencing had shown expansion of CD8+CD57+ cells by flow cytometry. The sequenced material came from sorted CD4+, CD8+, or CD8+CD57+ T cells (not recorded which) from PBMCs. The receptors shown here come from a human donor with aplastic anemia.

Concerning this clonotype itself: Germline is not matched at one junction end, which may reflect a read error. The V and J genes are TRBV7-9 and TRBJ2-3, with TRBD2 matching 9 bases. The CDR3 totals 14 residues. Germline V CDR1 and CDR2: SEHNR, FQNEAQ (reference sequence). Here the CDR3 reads CASSFERSGGTDDF. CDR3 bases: TGTGCCAGCAGCTTTGAAAGAAGCGGGGGGACCGATGATTTT.

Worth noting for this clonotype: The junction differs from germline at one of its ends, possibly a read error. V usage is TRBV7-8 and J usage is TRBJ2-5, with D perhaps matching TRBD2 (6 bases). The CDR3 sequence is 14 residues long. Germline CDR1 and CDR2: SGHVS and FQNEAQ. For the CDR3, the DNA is TGTGCCAGCAGCTTAGCGGGACTTGGGGAGAGACCCAGCTTC. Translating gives CASSLAGLGERPSF.

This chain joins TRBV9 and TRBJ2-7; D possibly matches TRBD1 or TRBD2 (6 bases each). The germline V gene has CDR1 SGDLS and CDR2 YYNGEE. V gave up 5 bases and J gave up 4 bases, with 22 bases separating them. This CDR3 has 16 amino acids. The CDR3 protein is CASSEGGIHRRYEQYV. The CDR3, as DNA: TGTGCCAGCAGTGAAGGGGGGATCCATAGGCGGTACGAGCAGTACGTC.

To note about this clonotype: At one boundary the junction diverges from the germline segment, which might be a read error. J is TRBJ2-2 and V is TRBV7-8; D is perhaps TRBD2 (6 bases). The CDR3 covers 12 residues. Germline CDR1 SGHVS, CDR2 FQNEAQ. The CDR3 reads CASSLAAGEDIF. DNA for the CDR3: TGTGCCAGCAGCTTAGCGGCCGGGGAGGATATTTTT. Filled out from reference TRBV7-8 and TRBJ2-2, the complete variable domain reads GAGVSQSPRYKVAKRGQDVALRCDPISGHVSLFWYQQALGQGPEFLTYFQNEAQLDKSGLPSDRFFAERPEGSVSTLKIQRTQQEDSAVYLCASSLAAGEDIFGEGSRLTVL.

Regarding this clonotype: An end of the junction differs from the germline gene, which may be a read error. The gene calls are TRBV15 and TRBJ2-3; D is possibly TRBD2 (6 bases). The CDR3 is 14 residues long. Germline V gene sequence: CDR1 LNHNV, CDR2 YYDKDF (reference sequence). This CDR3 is CATSLRGRPYKQYF. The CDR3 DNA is TGTGCCACCAGCTTGCGGGGACGTCCCTACAAGCAGTACTTT. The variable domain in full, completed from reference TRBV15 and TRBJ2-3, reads DAMVIQNPRYQVTQFGKPVTLSCSQTLNHNVMYWYQQKSSQAPKLLFHYYDKDFNNEADTPDNFQSRRPNTSFCFLDIRSPGLGDTAMYLCATSLRGRPYKQYFGPGTRLTVL.

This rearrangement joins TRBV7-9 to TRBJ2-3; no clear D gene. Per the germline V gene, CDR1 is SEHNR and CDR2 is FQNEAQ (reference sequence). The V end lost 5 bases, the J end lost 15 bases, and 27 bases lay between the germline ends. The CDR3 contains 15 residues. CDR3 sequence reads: CASSPPGSYAATVYF. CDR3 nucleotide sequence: TGTGCCAGCAGCCCACCGGGTAGCTACGCGGCTACCGTCTATTTT.

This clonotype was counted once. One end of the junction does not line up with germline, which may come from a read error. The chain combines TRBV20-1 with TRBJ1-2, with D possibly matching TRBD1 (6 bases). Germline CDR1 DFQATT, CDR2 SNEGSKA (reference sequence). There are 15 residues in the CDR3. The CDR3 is CSASAGTLANYGHTF. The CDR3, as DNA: TGCAGTGCTAGTGCCGGGACACTCGCTAACTATGGCCACACCTTC.

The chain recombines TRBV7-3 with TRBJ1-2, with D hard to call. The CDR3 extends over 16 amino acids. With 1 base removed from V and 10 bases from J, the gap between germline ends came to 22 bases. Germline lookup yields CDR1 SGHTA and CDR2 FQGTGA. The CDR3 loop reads CASSLKGGYGDTFYTF. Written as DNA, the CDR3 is TGTGCCAGCAGCTTAAAGGGAGGTTATGGCGACACCTTCTACACCTTC.